The T cell receptor beta chain under discussion was sequenced for a study of neurological immune-mediated disorders. The cDNA came from 5'RACE with 10-nucleotide random UMIs. Using its own MiXCR run on the 5' RACE reads, TCRdb lists one record per CDR3 protein. The sample carries about 29,000 distinct CDR3 sequences, 12% recorded once. The V gene's germline CDR1 is SGHRS and CDR2 YFSETQ. The V gene end was trimmed by 5 bases and the J gene end by 8 bases; junction bases not matched to a gene: 10. The CDR3 spans 14 residues. The study, taken as a whole, reports: No sharing of CDR3 amino acid sequences was observed among expanded clones across subjects, suggesting private repertoires in all groups.

This clonotype was observed at least ten times. Its specificity is not known. The sample taken for sequencing was PBMCs. The chain is built from TRBV5-1 and TRBJ2-1; 7 bases match TRBD1. The clonotype comes from a woman in her fifties or sixties in good health. The CDR3 reads CASSPQGDTYEQFF. DNA of the CDR3: TGCGCCAGCAGTCCCCAGGGGGATACATATGAGCAGTTCTTC.